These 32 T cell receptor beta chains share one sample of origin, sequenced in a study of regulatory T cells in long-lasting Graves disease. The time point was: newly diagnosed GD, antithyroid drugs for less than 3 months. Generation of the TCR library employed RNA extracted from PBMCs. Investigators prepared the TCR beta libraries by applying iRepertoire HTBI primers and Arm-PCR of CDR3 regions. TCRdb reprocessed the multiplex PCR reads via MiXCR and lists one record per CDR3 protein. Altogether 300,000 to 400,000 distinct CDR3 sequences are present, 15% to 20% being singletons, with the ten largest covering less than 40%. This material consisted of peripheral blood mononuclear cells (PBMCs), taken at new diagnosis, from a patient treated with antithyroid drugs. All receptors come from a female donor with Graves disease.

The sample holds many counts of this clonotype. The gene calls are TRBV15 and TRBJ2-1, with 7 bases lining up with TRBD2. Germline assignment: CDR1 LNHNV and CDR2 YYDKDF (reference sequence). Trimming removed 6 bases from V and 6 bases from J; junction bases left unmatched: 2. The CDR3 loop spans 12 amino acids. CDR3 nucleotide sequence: TGTGCCACCAGGGGCGGGAGCAATGAGCAGTTCTTC. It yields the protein CATRGGSNEQFF.

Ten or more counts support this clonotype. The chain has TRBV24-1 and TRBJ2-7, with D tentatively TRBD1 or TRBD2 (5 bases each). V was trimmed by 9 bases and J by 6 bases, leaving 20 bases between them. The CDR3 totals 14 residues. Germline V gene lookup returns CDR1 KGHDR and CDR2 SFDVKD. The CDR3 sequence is CATLRDGRPREQYF. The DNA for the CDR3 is TGTGCCACCCTTCGGGACGGGCGCCCCCGCGAGCAGTACTTC.

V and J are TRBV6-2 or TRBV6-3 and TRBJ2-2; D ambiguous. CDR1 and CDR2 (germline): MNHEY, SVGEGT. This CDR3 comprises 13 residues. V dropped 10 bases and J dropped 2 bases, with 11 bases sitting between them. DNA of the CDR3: TGTGCCACCAAGGGTCCCAACACCGGGGAGCTGTTTTTT. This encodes CATKGPNTGELFF.

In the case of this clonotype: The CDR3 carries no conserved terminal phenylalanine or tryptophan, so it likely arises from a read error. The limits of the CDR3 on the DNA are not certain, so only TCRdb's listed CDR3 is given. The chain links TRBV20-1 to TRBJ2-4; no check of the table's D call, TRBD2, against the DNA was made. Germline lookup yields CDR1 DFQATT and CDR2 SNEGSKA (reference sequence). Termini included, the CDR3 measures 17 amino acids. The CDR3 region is CSAHPPGLAGETQYFGP.

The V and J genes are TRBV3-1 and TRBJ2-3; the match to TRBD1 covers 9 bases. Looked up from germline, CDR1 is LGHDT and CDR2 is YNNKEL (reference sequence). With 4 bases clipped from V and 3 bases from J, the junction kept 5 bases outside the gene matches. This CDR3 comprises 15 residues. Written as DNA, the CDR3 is TGTGCCAGCAGCCTCGGGACAGGGAGGACAGATACGCAGTATTTT. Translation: CASSLGTGRTDTQYF.

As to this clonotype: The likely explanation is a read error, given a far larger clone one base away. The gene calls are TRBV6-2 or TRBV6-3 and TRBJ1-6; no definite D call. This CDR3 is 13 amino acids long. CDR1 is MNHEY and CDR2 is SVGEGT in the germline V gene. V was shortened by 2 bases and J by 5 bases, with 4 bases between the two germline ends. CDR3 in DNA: TGTGCCAGCAGTTACAGGGATAATTCACCCCTCCACTTT. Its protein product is CASSYRDNSPLHF.

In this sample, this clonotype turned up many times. The CDR3 sequence: CASSLVVSDEQFF. CDR3 DNA: TGTGCCAGCAGCTTAGTAGTGTCCGATGAGCAGTTCTTC. The V and J genes are TRBV11-3 and TRBJ2-1; D remains ambiguous. This CDR3 comprises 13 residues. The V and J ends lost 1 base and 8 bases respectively, with 9 bases between them. Germline V gene sequence: CDR1 SGHNT, CDR2 YENEEA.

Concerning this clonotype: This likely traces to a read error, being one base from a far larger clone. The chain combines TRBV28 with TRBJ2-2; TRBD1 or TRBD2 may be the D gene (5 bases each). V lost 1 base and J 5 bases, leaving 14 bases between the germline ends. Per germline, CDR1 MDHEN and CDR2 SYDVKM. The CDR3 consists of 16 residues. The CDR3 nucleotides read TGTGCCAGCAGTTTATCCGGGGCTAGCATAACCGGGGAGCTGTTTTTT. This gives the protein CASSLSGASITGELFF.

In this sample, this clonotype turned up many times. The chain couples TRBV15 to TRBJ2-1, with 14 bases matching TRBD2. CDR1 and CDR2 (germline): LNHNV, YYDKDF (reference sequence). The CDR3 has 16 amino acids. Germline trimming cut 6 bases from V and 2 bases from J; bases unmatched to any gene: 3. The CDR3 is CATSPTSGRAYNEQFF. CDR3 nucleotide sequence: TGTGCCACCAGTCCGACTAGCGGGAGGGCCTACAATGAGCAGTTCTTC.

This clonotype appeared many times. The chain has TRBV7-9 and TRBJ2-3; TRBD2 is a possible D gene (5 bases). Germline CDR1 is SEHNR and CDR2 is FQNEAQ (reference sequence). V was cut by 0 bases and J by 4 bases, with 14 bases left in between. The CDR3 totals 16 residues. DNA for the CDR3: TGTGCCAGCAGCTTAGCCCCTAGCCTCCGTTCAGATACGCAGTATTTT. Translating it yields CASSLAPSLRSDTQYF.

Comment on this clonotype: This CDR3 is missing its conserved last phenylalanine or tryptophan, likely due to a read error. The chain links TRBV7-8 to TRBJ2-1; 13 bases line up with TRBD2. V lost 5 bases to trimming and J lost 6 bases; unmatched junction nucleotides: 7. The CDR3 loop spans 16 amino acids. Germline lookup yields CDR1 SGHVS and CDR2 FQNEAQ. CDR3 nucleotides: TGTGCCAGCAGCATTACTAGCGGGAGGGCGCTCAATGAGCAGTTCTTG. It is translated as CASSITSGRALNEQFL.

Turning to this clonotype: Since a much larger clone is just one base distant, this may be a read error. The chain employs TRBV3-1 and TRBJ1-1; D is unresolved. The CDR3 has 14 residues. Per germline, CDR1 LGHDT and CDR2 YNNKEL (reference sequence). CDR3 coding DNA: TGTGCCAACAGCCAAGTAATGGGGTCCACTGAAGCTTTCTTT. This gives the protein CANSQVMGSTEAFF.

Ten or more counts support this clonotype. The CDR3 nucleotides read TGTGCCAGCAGCTTAGTAGGGACAGGAAACACCATATATTTT. Translated, it gives CASSLVGTGNTIYF. The chain joins TRBV11-2 to TRBJ1-3, with D possibly being TRBD1 (6 bases). V shed 1 base and J shed 4 bases, with 8 bases lying between them. Per germline, CDR1 SGHAT and CDR2 FQNNGV. This CDR3 contains 14 residues.

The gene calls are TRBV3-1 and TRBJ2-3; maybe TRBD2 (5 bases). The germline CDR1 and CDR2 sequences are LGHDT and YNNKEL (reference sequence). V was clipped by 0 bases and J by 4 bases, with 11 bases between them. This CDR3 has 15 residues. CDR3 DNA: TGTGCCAGCAGCCAAGAAGGACTGCTCGCAGATACGCAGTATTTT. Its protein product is CASSQEGLLADTQYF.

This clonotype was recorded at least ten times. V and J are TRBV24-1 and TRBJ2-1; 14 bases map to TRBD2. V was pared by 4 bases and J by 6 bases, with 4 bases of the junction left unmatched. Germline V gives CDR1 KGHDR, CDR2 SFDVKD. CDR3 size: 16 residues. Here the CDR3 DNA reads TGTGCCACCAGTGAGGGGACTAGCGGGAGTGGCAATGAGCAGTTCTTC. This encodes CATSEGTSGSGNEQFF.

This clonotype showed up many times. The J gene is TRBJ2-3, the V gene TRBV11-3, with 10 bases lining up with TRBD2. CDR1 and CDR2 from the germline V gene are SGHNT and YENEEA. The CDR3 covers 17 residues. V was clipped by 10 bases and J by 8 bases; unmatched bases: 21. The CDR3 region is CATQLRLLAGRGGTQYF. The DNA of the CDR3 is TGTGCCACCCAGCTTCGGTTACTAGCGGGAAGGGGGGGTACGCAGTATTTT.

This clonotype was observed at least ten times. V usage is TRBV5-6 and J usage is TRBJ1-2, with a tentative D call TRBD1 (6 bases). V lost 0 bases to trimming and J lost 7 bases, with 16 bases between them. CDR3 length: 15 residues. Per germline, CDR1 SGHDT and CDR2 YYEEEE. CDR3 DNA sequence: TGTGCCAGCAGCTTGGGCACTCTAGGGGGTATTGGCTACACCTTC. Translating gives CASSLGTLGGIGYTF.

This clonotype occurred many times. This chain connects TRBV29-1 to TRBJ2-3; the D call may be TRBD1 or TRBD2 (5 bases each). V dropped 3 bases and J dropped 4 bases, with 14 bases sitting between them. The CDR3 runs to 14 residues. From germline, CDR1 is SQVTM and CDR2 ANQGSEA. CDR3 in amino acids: CSVDSQDLADTQYF. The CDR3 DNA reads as TGCAGCGTTGACTCACAGGACTTAGCAGATACGCAGTATTTT.

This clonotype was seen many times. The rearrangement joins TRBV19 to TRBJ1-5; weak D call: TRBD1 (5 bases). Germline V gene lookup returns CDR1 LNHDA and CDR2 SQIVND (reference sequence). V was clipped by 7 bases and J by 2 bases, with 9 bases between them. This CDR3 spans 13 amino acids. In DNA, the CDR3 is TGTGCCAGTAACCAGGGAGGCAATCAGCCCCAGCATTTT. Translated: CASNQGGNQPQHF. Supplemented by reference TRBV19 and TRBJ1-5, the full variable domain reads DGGITQSPKYLFRKEGQNVTLSCEQNLNHDAMYWYRQDPGQGLRLIYYSQIVNDFQKGDIAEGYSVSREKKESFPLTVTSAQKNPTAFYLCASNQGGNQPQHFGDGTRLSIL.

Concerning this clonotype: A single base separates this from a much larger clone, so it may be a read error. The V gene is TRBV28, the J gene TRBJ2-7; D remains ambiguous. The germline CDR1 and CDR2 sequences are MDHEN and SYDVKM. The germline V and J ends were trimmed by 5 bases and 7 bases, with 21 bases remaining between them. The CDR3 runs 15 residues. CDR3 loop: CASSPRSIAYNEQYF. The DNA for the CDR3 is TGTGCCAGCAGTCCGCGTAGCATTGCCTACAATGAGCAGTACTTC.

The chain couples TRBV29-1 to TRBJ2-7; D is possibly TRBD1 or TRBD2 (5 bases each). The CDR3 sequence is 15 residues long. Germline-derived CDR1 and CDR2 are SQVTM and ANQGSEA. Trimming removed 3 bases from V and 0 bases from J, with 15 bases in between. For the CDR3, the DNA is TGCAGCGTTGAGATGCCTGGGGGAAGCTCCTACGAGCAGTACTTC. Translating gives CSVEMPGGSSYEQYF.

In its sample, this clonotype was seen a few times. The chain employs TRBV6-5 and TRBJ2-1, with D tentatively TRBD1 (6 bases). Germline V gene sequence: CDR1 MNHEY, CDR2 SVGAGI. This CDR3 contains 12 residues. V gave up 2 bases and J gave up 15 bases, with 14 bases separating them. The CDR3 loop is CASSYTRQEAFF. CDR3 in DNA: TGTGCCAGCAGTTACACAAGACAGGAAGCGTTCTTC.

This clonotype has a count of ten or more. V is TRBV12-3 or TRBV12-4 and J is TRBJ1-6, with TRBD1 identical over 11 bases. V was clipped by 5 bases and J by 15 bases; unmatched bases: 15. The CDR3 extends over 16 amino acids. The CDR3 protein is CASSPLKGTGGRGLHF. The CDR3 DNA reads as TGTGCCAGCAGTCCCTTGAAGGGGACAGGGGGTCGTGGCCTCCACTTT.

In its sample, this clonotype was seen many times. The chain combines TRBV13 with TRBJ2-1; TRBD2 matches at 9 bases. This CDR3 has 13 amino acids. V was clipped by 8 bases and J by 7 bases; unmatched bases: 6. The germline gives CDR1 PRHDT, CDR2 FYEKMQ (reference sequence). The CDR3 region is CASRRGGGNEQFF. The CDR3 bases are TGTGCCAGCCGCCGCGGGGGGGGGAATGAGCAGTTCTTC. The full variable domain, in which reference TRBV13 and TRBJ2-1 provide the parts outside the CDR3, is AAGVIQSPRHLIKEKRETATLKCYPIPRHDTVYWYQQGPGQDPQFLISFYEKMQSDKGSIPDRFSAQQFSDYHSELNMSSLELGDSALYFCASRRGGGNEQFFGPGTRLTVL.

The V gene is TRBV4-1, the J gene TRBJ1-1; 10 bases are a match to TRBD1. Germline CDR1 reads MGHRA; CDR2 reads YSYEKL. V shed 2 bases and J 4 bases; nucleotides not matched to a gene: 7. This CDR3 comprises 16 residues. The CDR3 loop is CASSQFWTGGGTEAFF. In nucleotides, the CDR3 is TGCGCCAGCAGCCAATTTTGGACAGGGGGTGGCACTGAAGCTTTCTTT.

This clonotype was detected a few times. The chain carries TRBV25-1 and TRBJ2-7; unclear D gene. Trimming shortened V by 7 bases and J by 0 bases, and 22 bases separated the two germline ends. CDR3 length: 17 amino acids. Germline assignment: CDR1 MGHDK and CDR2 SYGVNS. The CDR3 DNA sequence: TGTGCCAGCATTCCAGAAATTGGGCAGTCGAGCTCCTACGAGCAGTACTTC. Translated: CASIPEIGQSSSYEQYF.

The CDR3 nucleotides read TGTGCCAGTAGTATAGAAGGGGCCGGGGAGCTGTTTTTT. As protein: CASSIEGAGELFF. V and J are TRBV19 and TRBJ2-2; D is perhaps TRBD1 (5 bases). Between the trimmed V and J ends, which lost 0 bases and 6 bases, there was a span of 5 bases. CDR1 LNHDA and CDR2 SQIVND come from the germline V gene (reference sequence). CDR3 size: 13 residues.

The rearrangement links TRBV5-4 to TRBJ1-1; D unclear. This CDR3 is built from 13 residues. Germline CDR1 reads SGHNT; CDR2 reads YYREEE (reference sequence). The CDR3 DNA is TGTGCGATTGGACCGAACAACGGGGCTGAAGCTTTCTTT. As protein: CAIGPNNGAEAFF.

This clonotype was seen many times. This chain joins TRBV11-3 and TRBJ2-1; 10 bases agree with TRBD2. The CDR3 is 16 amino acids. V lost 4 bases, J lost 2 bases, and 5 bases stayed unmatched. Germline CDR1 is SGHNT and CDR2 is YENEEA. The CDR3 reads CASSSIAGGTYNEQFF. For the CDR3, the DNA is TGTGCCAGCAGCTCTATAGCGGGAGGTACCTACAATGAGCAGTTCTTC.

The CDR3 DNA reads as TGTGCCAGCAGCTTACATACGGCGGGAAGTGAGCAGTTCTTC. It codes for CASSLHTAGSEQFF. The chain combines TRBV11-2 with TRBJ2-1, with D perhaps matching TRBD2 (6 bases). The CDR3 extends over 14 amino acids. Trimming took off 2 bases at V and 9 bases at J, with 14 bases between the two ends. Germline V lookup: CDR1 SGHAT, CDR2 FQNNGV.

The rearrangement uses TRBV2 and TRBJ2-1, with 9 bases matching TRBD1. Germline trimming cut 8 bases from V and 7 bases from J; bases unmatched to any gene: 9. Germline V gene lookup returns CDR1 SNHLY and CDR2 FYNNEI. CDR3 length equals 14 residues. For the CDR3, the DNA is TGTGCCAGCCTCGGACAGGGGTTTTCAAATGAGCAGTTCTTC. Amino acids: CASLGQGFSNEQFF.

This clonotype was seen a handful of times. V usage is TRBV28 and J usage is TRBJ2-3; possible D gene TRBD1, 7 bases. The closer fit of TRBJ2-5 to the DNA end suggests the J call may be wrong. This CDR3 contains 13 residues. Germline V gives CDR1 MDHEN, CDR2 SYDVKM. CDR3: CASSSGDSETQYF. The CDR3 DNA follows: TGTGCCAGCAGCTCGGGGGACAGTGAGACCCAGTACTTC.